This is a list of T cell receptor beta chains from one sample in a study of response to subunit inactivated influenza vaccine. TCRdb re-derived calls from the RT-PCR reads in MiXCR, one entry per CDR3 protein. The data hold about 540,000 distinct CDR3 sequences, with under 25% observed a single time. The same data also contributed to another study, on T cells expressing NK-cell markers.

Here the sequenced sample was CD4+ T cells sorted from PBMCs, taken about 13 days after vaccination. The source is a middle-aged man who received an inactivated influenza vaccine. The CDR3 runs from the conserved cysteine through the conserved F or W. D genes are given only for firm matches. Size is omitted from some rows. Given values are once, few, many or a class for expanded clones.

CDR3 DNA: TGCAGTGCTTCCCGGACAGGTACCTACGAGCAGTACTTC
CDR3 protein: CSASRTGTYEQYF
V gene: TRBV20-1
J gene: TRBJ2-7
D gene: TRBD1
clone size: .
CDR3 length: 13

CDR3 DNA: TGTGCCAGCAGCCAAGCGCCGGGACTAGCGGGAATAGAGCAGTACTTC
CDR3 protein: CASSQAPGLAGIEQYF
V gene: TRBV14
J gene: TRBJ2-7
D gene: TRBD2
clone size: .
CDR3 length: 16

CDR3 DNA: TGTGCCAGTAGTATAGATCACGTAGGCACAGATACGCAGTATTTT
CDR3 protein: CASSIDHVGTDTQYF
V gene: TRBV19
J gene: TRBJ2-3
D gene: .
clone size: .
CDR3 length: 15

CDR3 DNA: TGTGCCAGCAGTTTATCTCGCGGAACTGAAAAACTGTTTTTT
CDR3 protein: CASSLSRGTEKLFF
V gene: TRBV27
J gene: TRBJ1-4
D gene: .
clone size: few
CDR3 length: 14

CDR3 DNA: TGCAGCGTTGACTATACAGGGGGCACTGAAGCTTTCTTT
CDR3 protein: CSVDYTGGTEAFF
V gene: TRBV29-1
J gene: TRBJ1-1
D gene: TRBD1
clone size: few
CDR3 length: 13

CDR3 DNA: TGTGCCGGGTCGCGGGAGGCGGAAGATGAGCAGTTCTTC
CDR3 protein: CAGSREAEDEQFF
V gene: TRBV6-2/TRBV6-3
J gene: TRBJ2-1
D gene: TRBD2
clone size: .
CDR3 length: 13

CDR3 DNA: TGTGCCAGCAGCCAACAGTGGAGAGGGAGTGCAGATACGCAGTATTTT
CDR3 protein: CASSQQWRGSADTQYF
V gene: TRBV3-1
J gene: TRBJ2-3
D gene: .
clone size: few
CDR3 length: 16

CDR3 DNA: TGTGCCTGGAGTGACGGCGGGACCGGGGAGCTGTTTTTT
CDR3 protein: CAWSDGGTGELFF
V gene: TRBV30
J gene: TRBJ2-2
D gene: .
clone size: once
CDR3 length: 13

CDR3 DNA: TGTGCCACCAGTGATATGACTAGCGGGAGAACGGGTGAGCAGTTCTTC
CDR3 protein: CATSDMTSGRTGEQFF
V gene: TRBV24-1
J gene: TRBJ2-1
D gene: TRBD2
clone size: many
CDR3 length: 16

CDR3 DNA: TGCAGCGTGCCCTTTGACAGGGGTGACAATGAGCAGTTCTTC
CDR3 protein: CSVPFDRGDNEQFF
V gene: TRBV29-1
J gene: TRBJ2-1
D gene: TRBD1
clone size: few
CDR3 length: 14

CDR3 DNA: TGCAGTGCTAGAGCGCTAGCGGGCTGGGCCAATGAGCAGTTCTTC
CDR3 protein: CSARALAGWANEQFF
V gene: TRBV20-1
J gene: TRBJ2-1
D gene: TRBD2
clone size: .
CDR3 length: 15

CDR3 DNA: TGTGCCAGCAGCCAACAGATATTTGGGGGCTACACCTTC
CDR3 protein: CASSQQIFGGYTF
V gene: TRBV6-1
J gene: TRBJ1-2
D gene: .
clone size: .
CDR3 length: 13

CDR3 DNA: TGCAGCGTGAGAGACCCGGACAGATATGGCTACACCTTC
CDR3 protein: CSVRDPDRYGYTF
V gene: TRBV29-1
J gene: TRBJ1-2
D gene: .
clone size: many
CDR3 length: 13